Listed below are T cell receptor beta chains from one sample, sequenced in a study of blood T cell repertoires in COVID-19. Only in-frame clones appear in the TCRdb table, and some are missing; sequencing was by immunoSEQ multiplex PCR. The data contain roughly 100,000 clones, 85% of them singletons. The specimen was peripheral blood. These receptors were obtained from a man aged 50 to 59 with acute or convalescent COVID-19. CDR3s include the opening cysteine and the closing phenylalanine or tryptophan. The order of the fields is V gene, J gene, D gene, clone size, CDR3 protein, CDR3 DNA. A D gene is named only where the DNA matches it firmly. Expanded clones get a size class; other rows say once, few or many, or leave the size out.

V gene: TRBV6-5; J gene: TRBJ1-4; D gene: .; clone size: .; CDR3 protein: CASRGLQGIEKLFF; CDR3 DNA: TGTGCCAGCAGGGGGTTGCAGGGGATTGAAAAACTGTTTTTT
V gene: TRBV11-3; J gene: TRBJ1-4; D gene: .; clone size: .; CDR3 protein: CASSLELFQGGATNEKLFF; CDR3 DNA: TGTGCCAGCAGCTTAGAGTTGTTTCAGGGAGGGGCAACTAATGAAAAACTGTTTTTT
V gene: TRBV28; J gene: TRBJ2-1; D gene: TRBD1; clone size: .; CDR3 protein: CASSSHDRGLYNEQFF; CDR3 DNA: TGTGCCAGCAGTTCCCATGACAGGGGGCTCTACAATGAGCAGTTCTTC
V gene: TRBV3-1/TRBV3-2; J gene: TRBJ1-1; D gene: .; clone size: .; CDR3 protein: CASSCRQKNTEAFF; CDR3 DNA: TGTGCCAGCAGCTGCAGACAGAAGAACACTGAAGCTTTCTTT
V gene: TRBV27; J gene: TRBJ2-1; D gene: TRBD1; clone size: .; CDR3 protein: CASSLDRANEQFF; CDR3 DNA: TGTGCCAGCAGCCTCGACAGGGCCAATGAGCAGTTCTTC
V gene: TRBV7-8; J gene: TRBJ2-7; D gene: .; clone size: .; CDR3 protein: CASSHTGSPAYEQYF; CDR3 DNA: TGTGCCAGCAGCCATACCGGGTCCCCCGCCTACGAGCAGTACTTC
V gene: TRBV5-6; J gene: TRBJ2-1; D gene: .; clone size: .; CDR3 protein: CASSLVAGEQFF; CDR3 DNA: TGTGCCAGCAGCTTGGTGGCGGGTGAGCAGTTCTTC
V gene: TRBV10-3; J gene: TRBJ2-3; D gene: TRBD2; clone size: .; CDR3 protein: CAISESSLAGADTQYF; CDR3 DNA: TGTGCCATCAGTGAGTCCAGCCTAGCGGGGGCAGATACGCAGTATTTT
V gene: TRBV2; J gene: TRBJ1-5; D gene: .; clone size: .; CDR3 protein: CASRQADYSNQPQHF; CDR3 DNA: TGTGCCAGCCGCCAGGCAGATTATAGCAATCAGCCCCAGCATTTT
V gene: TRBV6-5; J gene: TRBJ2-7; D gene: .; clone size: few; CDR3 protein: CASFFGGSSYEQYF; CDR3 DNA: TGTGCCAGCTTTTTTGGTGGTAGCTCCTACGAGCAGTACTTC
V gene: TRBV19; J gene: TRBJ2-2; D gene: TRBD1; clone size: once; CDR3 protein: CAGGTGRNTGELFF; CDR3 DNA: TGTGCCGGGGGGACAGGGAGGAACACCGGGGAGCTGTTTTTT
V gene: TRBV28; J gene: TRBJ2-5; D gene: TRBD2; clone size: .; CDR3 protein: CASTPPSGRAKETQYF; CDR3 DNA: TGTGCCAGCACCCCCCCCAGCGGGAGGGCCAAAGAGACCCAGTACTTC
V gene: TRBV27; J gene: TRBJ2-7; D gene: .; clone size: .; CDR3 protein: CASSFGRSYEQYF; CDR3 DNA: TGTGCCAGCAGTTTTGGGCGCTCCTACGAGCAGTACTTC
V gene: TRBV20-1; J gene: TRBJ1-1; D gene: .; clone size: .; CDR3 protein: CSAKTSPSAFF; CDR3 DNA: TGCAGTGCTAAAACGAGCCCATCGGCTTTCTTT
V gene: TRBV30; J gene: TRBJ2-1; D gene: .; clone size: .; CDR3 protein: CAWSVVRNEQFF; CDR3 DNA: TGTGCCTGGAGTGTCGTCAGGAATGAGCAGTTCTTC
V gene: TRBV27; J gene: TRBJ2-5; D gene: .; clone size: .; CDR3 protein: CASSLHRVETQYF; CDR3 DNA: TGTGCCAGCAGTTTACACAGGGTCGAGACCCAGTACTTC
V gene: TRBV6-5; J gene: TRBJ2-1; D gene: TRBD2; clone size: .; CDR3 protein: CATRLAGRNEQFF; CDR3 DNA: TGTGCCACCAGACTAGCGGGACGGAATGAGCAGTTCTTC
V gene: TRBV3-1/TRBV3-2; J gene: TRBJ1-1; D gene: TRBD1; clone size: .; CDR3 protein: CASSHNRGDTEAFF; CDR3 DNA: TGTGCCAGCAGCCACAACAGGGGTGACACTGAAGCTTTCTTT
V gene: TRBV6-5; J gene: TRBJ2-1; D gene: TRBD1; clone size: few; CDR3 protein: CASTPMGQGASEQFF; CDR3 DNA: TGTGCCAGCACCCCTATGGGACAGGGGGCGAGTGAGCAGTTCTTC
V gene: TRBV6-1; J gene: TRBJ2-2; D gene: TRBD1; clone size: .; CDR3 protein: CASSEVAGGAGELFF; CDR3 DNA: TGTGCCAGCAGTGAAGTGGCAGGGGGTGCCGGGGAGCTGTTTTTT
V gene: TRBV30; J gene: TRBJ2-1; D gene: TRBD2; clone size: .; CDR3 protein: CAWTSGLAGGRYNEQFF; CDR3 DNA: TGTGCCTGGACCTCCGGACTAGCGGGAGGGCGATACAATGAGCAGTTCTTC
V gene: TRBV7-6; J gene: TRBJ2-1; D gene: .; clone size: .; CDR3 protein: CASSWAGNNDEQFF; CDR3 DNA: TGTGCCAGCAGCTGGGCAGGGAATAACGATGAGCAGTTCTTC
V gene: TRBV6-5; J gene: TRBJ2-1; D gene: .; clone size: .; CDR3 protein: CASARGGQYNEQFF; CDR3 DNA: TGTGCCAGCGCGAGGGGGGGGCAATACAATGAGCAGTTCTTC
V gene: TRBV27; J gene: TRBJ1-1; D gene: .; clone size: .; CDR3 protein: CASSLQKGAERAFF; CDR3 DNA: TGTGCCAGCAGTTTACAAAAAGGTGCGGAGCGGGCTTTCTTT
V gene: TRBV14; J gene: TRBJ2-3; D gene: .; clone size: .; CDR3 protein: CASSPSRRPTDTQYF; CDR3 DNA: TGTGCCAGCAGCCCTTCCAGGAGGCCCACAGATACGCAGTATTTT
V gene: TRBV11-3; J gene: TRBJ2-7; D gene: TRBD1; clone size: .; CDR3 protein: CASSPILGQGTYEQYF; CDR3 DNA: TGTGCCAGCAGCCCGATATTAGGACAGGGAACCTACGAGCAGTACTTC
V gene: TRBV10-2; J gene: TRBJ1-5; D gene: .; clone size: .; CDR3 protein: CASSEGAKYQPQHF; CDR3 DNA: TGCGCCAGCAGTGAGGGGGCGAAATATCAGCCCCAGCATTTT
V gene: TRBV13; J gene: TRBJ2-1; D gene: .; clone size: .; CDR3 protein: CASSLGQVENEQFF; CDR3 DNA: TGTGCCAGCAGCTTAGGACAGGTGGAAAATGAGCAGTTCTTC
V gene: TRBV7-2; J gene: TRBJ1-1; D gene: TRBD1; clone size: once; CDR3 protein: CASSEWDRGTEAFF; CDR3 DNA: TGTGCCAGCAGCGAGTGGGACAGAGGAACTGAAGCTTTCTTT
V gene: TRBV5-1; J gene: TRBJ1-2; D gene: .; clone size: .; CDR3 protein: CASSFTGTLDYGYTF; CDR3 DNA: TGCGCCAGCAGCTTCACAGGGACACTAGACTATGGCTACACCTTC
V gene: TRBV5-4; J gene: TRBJ2-2; D gene: TRBD2; clone size: .; CDR3 protein: CASKTSGSLTGELFF; CDR3 DNA: TGTGCCAGCAAAACTAGCGGGAGTCTCACCGGGGAGCTGTTTTTT
V gene: TRBV7-9; J gene: TRBJ1-2; D gene: .; clone size: .; CDR3 protein: CASSSKGGFLYGYTF; CDR3 DNA: TGTGCCAGCAGCTCCAAGGGCGGGTTCCTCTATGGCTACACCTTC
V gene: TRBV9; J gene: TRBJ2-1; D gene: TRBD1; clone size: .; CDR3 protein: CASSVVGDRENEQFF; CDR3 DNA: TGTGCCAGCAGCGTAGTTGGGGACAGGGAAAATGAGCAGTTCTTC
V gene: TRBV5-1; J gene: TRBJ2-7; D gene: TRBD2; clone size: .; CDR3 protein: CASSLTLAGGSYEQYF; CDR3 DNA: TGCGCCAGCAGCTTAACACTAGCGGGAGGATCGTACGAGCAGTACTTC
V gene: TRBV5-1; J gene: TRBJ2-3; D gene: .; clone size: .; CDR3 protein: CASSYSLGTDTQYF; CDR3 DNA: TGCGCCAGCAGCTACTCACTAGGGACAGATACGCAGTATTTT
V gene: TRBV28; J gene: TRBJ1-2; D gene: TRBD1; clone size: .; CDR3 protein: CASSLPGQEYYGYTF; CDR3 DNA: TGTGCCAGCAGTTTGCCGGGACAGGAATACTATGGCTACACCTTC
V gene: TRBV30; J gene: TRBJ2-2; D gene: TRBD2; clone size: .; CDR3 protein: CAWGGRGRDTGELFF; CDR3 DNA: TGTGCCTGGGGGGGGAGGGGCAGGGACACCGGGGAGCTGTTTTTT